This T cell receptor (beta chain) appears in the sequencing data of a study of cytomegalovirus exposure and HLA in healthy donors. CDR3 length equals 14 residues. CDR1 is SGHRS and CDR2 is YFSETQ in the germline V gene. Trimming left V 3 bases short and J 2 bases short, with 11 bases between. PCR used 60 Vbeta primers and 13 Jbeta primers. Produced via immunoSEQ multiplex PCR; TCRdb's table is partial and in-frame only. Among under 50,000 clones listed, about nine tenths were seen once. Sequenced sample: PBMCs. This chain uses TRBV5-1 with TRBJ1-2; D may be TRBD1 (6 bases). The receptor's source is a woman aged 40-49 years in good health and CMV-seropositive. CDR3 DNA sequence: TGCGCCAGCAGCTCCGGGACATCGAACTATGGCTACACCTTC. Its translation: CASSSGTSNYGYTF.